What follows is one T cell receptor (beta chain) and its context. From its re-call of the 5' RACE reads, TCRdb lists each CDR3 protein once, without DNA. This table holds about 130,000 distinct CDR3 sequences. This sample was included in a study of monozygotic twins with inflammatory bowel disease. CDR3 length equals 15 residues. This chain joins TRBV12-3 or TRBV12-4 and TRBJ2-3; TCRdb indicates TRBD1, and absent DNA this call remains unverified. This TCR was sampled from a human donor with ulcerative colitis or Crohn's disease, or a healthy co-twin of an affected twin (not recorded which). The sequencing input was blood. CDR3 amino acids: CASSLHRMSTDTQYF.